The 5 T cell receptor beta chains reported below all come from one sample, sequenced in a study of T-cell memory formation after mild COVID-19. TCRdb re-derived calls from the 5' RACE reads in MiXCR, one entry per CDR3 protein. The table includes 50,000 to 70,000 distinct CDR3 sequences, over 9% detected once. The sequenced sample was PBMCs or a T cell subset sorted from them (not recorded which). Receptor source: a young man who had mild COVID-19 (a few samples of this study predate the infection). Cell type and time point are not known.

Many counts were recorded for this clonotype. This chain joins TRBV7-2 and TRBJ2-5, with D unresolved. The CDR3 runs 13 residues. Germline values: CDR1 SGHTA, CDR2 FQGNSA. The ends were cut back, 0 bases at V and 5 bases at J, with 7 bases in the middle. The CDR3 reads CASSLAAGETQYF. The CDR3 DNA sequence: TGTGCCAGCAGCTTAGCTGCCGGGGAGACCCAGTACTTC.

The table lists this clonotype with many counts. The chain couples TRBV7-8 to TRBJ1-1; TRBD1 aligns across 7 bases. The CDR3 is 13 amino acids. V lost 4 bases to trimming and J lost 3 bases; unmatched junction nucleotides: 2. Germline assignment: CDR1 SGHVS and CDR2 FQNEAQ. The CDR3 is CASSSDRDTEAFF. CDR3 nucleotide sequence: TGTGCCAGCAGCTCAGACAGGGACACTGAAGCTTTCTTT.

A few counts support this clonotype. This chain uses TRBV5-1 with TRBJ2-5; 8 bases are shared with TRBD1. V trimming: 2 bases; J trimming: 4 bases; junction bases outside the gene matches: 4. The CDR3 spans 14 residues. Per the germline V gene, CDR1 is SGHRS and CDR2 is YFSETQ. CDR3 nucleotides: TGCGCCAGCAGCTTCACAGGGGGGCGAGAGACCCAGTACTTC. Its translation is CASSFTGGRETQYF.

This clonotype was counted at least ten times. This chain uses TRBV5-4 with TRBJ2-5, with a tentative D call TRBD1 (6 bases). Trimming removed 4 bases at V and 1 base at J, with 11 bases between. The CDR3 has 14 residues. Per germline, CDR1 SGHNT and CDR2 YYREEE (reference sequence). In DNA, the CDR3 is TGTGCCAGCAGCGGCCGGGACATCCAAGAGACCCAGTACTTC. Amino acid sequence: CASSGRDIQETQYF. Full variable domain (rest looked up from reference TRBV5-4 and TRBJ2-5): ETGVTQSPTHLIKTRGQQVTLRCSSQSGHNTVSWYQQALGQGPQFIFQYYREEENGRGNFPPRFSGLQFPNYSSELNVNALELDDSALYLCASSGRDIQETQYFGPGTRLLVL.

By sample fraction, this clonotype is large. The CDR3 loop reads CASSPGGVGGGYNEQFF. DNA of the CDR3: TGTGCCAGCAGCCCCGGAGGAGTCGGCGGGGGGTACAATGAGCAGTTCTTC. The chain uses TRBV9 and TRBJ2-1; 8 nucleotides agree with TRBD2. The CDR3 contains 17 residues. The ends lost 4 bases at V and 4 bases at J; junction bases unmatched: 13. Germline V gene sequence: CDR1 SGDLS, CDR2 YYNGEE.